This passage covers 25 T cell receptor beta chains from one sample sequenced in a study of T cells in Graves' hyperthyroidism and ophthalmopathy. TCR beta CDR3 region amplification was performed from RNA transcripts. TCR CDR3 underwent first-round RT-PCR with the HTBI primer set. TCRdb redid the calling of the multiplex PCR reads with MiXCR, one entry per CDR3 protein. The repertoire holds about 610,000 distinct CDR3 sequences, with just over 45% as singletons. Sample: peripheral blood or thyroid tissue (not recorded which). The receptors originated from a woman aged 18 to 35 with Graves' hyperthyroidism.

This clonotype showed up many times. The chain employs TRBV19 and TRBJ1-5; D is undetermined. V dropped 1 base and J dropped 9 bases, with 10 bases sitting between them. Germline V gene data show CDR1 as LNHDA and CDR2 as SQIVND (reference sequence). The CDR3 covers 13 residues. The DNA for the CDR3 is TGTGCCAGTAGTATAGGGCCCCTGAGGCCCCAGCATTTT. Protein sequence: CASSIGPLRPQHF.

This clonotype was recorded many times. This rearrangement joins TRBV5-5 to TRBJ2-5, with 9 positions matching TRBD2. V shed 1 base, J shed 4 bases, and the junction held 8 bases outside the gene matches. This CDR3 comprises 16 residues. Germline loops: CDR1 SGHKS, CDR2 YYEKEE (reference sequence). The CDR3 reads CASSLPREGSGETQYF. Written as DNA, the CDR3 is TGTGCCAGCAGCTTGCCGCGGGAGGGTTCGGGAGAGACCCAGTACTTC.

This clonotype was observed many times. CDR3 sequence: CATSSGQGAAFF. The CDR3 nucleotides are TGTGCCACCAGTTCCGGACAGGGGGCAGCTTTCTTT. This chain connects TRBV24-1 to TRBJ1-1; 11 bases map to TRBD1. This CDR3 spans 12 amino acids. Losses at the gene ends were 6 bases for V and 10 bases for J; bases not matched to a gene: 3. In germline, CDR1 is KGHDR, CDR2 SFDVKD.

The chain's CDR3 is CSVEPGAGANVLTF. The CDR3, as DNA: TGCAGCGTTGAACCAGGGGCTGGGGCCAACGTCCTGACTTTC. V is TRBV29-1 and J is TRBJ2-6; perhaps TRBD1 as D (6 bases). V lost 2 bases and J 2 bases, leaving 7 bases between the germline ends. Per germline, CDR1 SQVTM and CDR2 ANQGSEA. The CDR3 totals 14 residues.

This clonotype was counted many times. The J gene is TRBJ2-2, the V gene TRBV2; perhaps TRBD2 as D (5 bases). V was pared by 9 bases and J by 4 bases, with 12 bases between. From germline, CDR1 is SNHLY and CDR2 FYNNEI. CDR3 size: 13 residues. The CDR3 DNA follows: TGTGCCAGGGGTTTAGCGAGCACCGGGGAGCTGTTTTTT. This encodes CARGLASTGELFF.

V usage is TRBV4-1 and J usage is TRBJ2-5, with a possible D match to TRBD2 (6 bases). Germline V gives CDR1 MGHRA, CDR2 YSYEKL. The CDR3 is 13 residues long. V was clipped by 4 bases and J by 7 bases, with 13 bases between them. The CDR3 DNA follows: TGCGCCAGCAGCCCACTAGCAACTGGGACCCAGTACTTC. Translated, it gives CASSPLATGTQYF.

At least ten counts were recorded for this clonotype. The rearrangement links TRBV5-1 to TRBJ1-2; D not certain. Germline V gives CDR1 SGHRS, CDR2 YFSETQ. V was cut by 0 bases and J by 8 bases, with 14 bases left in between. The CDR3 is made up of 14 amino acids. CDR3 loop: CASSLVQAFDGYTF. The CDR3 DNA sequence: TGCGCCAGCAGCTTGGTACAAGCCTTTGACGGCTACACCTTC.

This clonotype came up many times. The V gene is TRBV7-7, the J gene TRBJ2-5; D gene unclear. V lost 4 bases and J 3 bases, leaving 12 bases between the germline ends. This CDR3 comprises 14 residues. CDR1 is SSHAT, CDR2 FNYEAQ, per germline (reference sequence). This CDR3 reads CASSSGSLKETQYF. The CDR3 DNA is TGTGCCAGCAGCTCCGGGTCCCTGAAAGAGACCCAGTACTTC.

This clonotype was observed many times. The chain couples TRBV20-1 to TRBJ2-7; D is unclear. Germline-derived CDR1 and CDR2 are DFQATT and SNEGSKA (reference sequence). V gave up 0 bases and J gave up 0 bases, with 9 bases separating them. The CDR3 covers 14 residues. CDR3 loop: CSARDRAVSYEQYF. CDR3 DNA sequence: TGCAGTGCTAGAGATAGGGCAGTCTCCTACGAGCAGTACTTC.

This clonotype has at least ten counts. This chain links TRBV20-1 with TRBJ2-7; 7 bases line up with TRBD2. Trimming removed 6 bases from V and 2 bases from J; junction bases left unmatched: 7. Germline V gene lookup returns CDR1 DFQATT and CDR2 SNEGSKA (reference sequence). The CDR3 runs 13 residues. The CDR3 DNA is TGCAGTGCAACTCTAGCGGAGCCCTACGAGCAGTACTTC. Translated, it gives CSATLAEPYEQYF.

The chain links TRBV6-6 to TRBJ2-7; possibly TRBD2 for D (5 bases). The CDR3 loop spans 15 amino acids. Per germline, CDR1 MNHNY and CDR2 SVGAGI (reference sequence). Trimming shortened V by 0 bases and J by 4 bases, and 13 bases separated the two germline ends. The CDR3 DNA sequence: TGTGCCAGCAGTTACTCAAGTACTAGTAGTTACGAGCAGTACTTC. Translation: CASSYSSTSSYEQYF.

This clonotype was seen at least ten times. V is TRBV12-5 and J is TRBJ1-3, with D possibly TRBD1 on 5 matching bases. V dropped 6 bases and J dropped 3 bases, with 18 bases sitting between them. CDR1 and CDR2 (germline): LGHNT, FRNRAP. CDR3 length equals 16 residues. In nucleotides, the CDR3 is TGTGCTAGTGGGGATGGGGTCGAGGGGCTTGGAAACACCATATATTTT. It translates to CASGDGVEGLGNTIYF.

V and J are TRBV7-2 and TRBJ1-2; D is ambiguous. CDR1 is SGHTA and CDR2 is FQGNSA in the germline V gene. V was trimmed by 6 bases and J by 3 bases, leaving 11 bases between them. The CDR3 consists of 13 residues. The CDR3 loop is CASSLGSHYGYTF. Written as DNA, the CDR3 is TGTGCCAGCAGTCTGGGCAGCCACTATGGCTACACCTTC.

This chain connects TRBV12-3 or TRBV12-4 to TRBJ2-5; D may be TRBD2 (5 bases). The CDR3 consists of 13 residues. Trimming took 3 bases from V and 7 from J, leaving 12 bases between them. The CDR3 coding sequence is TGTGCCAGCAGTTTGTGGGGAGAATGGACCCAGTACTTC. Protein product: CASSLWGEWTQYF.

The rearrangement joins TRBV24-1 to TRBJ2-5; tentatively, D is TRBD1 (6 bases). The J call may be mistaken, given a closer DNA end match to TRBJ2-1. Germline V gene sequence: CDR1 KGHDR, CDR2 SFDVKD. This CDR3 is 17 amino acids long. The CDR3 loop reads CATSDYERGSSYNEQFF. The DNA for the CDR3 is TGTGCCACCAGTGATTATGAAAGGGGGAGCTCCTACAATGAGCAGTTCTTC.

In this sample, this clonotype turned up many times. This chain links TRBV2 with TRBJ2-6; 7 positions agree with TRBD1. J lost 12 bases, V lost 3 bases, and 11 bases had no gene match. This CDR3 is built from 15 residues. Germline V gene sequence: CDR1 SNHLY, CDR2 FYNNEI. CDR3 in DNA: TGTGCCAGCAGTGAGCAGGGGACAGTAATAGGCGTCCTGACTTTC. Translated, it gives CASSEQGTVIGVLTF.

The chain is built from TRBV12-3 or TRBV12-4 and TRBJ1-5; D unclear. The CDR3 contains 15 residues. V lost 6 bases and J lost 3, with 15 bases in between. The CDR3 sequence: CASSQRGRNNQPQHF. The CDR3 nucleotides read TGTGCCAGCAGCCAACGGGGAAGGAACAATCAGCCCCAGCATTTT.

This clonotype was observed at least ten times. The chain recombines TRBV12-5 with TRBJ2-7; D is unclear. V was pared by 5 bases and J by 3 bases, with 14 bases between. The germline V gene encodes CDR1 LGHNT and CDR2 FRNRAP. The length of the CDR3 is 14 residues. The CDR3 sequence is CASGTVGSSYEQYF. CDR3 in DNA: TGTGCTAGTGGTACCGTGGGTAGCAGCTACGAGCAGTACTTC.

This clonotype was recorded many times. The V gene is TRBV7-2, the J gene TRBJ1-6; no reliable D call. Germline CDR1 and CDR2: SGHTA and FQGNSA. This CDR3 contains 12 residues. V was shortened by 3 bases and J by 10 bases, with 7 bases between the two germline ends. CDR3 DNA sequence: TGTGCCAGCAGCTTTATAAGCTCACCCCTCCACTTT. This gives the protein CASSFISSPLHF.

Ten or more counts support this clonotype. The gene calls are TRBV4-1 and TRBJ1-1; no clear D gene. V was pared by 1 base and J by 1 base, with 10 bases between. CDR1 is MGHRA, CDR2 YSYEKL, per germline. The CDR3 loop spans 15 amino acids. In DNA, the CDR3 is TGCGCCAGCAGCCAAGGGACCGGGGAGAACACTGAAGCTTTCTTT. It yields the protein CASSQGTGENTEAFF.

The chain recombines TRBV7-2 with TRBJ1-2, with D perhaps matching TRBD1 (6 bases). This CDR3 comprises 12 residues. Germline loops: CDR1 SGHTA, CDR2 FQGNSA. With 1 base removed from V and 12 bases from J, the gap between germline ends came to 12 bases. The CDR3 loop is CASSLVGGAHTF. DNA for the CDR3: TGTGCCAGCAGCTTAGTGGGGGGGGCGCACACCTTC.

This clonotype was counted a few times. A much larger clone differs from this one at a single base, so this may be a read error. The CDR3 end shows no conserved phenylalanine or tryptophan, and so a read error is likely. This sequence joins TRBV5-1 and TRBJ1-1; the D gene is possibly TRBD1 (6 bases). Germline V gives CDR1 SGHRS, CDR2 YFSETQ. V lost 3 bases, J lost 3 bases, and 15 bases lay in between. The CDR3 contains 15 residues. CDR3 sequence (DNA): TGCGCCAGCAGCTCCTCGGCGGGGGGCGACACTGAAGCTTTCCTT. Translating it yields CASSSSAGGDTEAFL.

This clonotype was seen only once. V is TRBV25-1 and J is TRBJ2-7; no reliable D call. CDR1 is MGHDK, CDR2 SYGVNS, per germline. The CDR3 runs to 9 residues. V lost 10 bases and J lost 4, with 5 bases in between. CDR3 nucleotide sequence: TGTGCCACCGTATACGAGCAGTACTTC. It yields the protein CATVYEQYF.

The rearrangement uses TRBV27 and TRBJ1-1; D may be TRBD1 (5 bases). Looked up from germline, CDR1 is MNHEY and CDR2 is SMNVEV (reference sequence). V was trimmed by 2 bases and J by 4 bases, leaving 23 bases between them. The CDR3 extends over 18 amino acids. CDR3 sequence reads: CASSLERGGDPGITEAFF. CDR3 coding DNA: TGTGCCAGCAGTTTAGAGCGCGGGGGGGACCCTGGGATCACTGAAGCTTTCTTT.

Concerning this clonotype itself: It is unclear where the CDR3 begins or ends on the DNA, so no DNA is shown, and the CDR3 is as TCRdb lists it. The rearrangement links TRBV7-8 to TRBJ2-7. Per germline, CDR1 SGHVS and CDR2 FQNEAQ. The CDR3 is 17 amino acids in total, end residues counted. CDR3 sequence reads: CASICSAQGPKTYEQYF.